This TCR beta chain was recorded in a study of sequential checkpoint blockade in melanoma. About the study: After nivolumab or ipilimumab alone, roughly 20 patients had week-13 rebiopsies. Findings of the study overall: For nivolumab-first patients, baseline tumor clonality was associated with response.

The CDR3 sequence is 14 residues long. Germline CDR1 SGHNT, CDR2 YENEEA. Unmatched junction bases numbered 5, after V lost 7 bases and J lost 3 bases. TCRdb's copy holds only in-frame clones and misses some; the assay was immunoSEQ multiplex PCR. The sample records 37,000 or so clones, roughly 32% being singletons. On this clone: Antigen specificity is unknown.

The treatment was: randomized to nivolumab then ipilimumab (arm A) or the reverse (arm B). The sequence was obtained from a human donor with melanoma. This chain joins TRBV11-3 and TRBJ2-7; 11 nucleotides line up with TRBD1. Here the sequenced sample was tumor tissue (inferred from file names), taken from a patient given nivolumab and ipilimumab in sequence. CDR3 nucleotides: TGTGCCAGCACCAGGGGGACAGGGGGCTACGAGCAGTACTTC. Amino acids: CASTRGTGGYEQYF.